This passage covers 27 T cell receptor beta chains from one sample sequenced in a study of identical twins. TCRdb reprocessed the 5' RACE reads with MiXCR, giving one entry per CDR3 protein. Counted here are around 680,000 distinct CDR3 sequences, around 8.3% occurring once; the ten biggest clones make up 0.8% to 1%. The sample was also linked to a second study, of yellow fever vaccine responses in identical twins.

Sample: PBMCs. The receptors originated from a woman aged 18 to 35 in good health.

This clonotype was picked up a small number of times. V usage is TRBV20-1 and J usage is TRBJ1-4, with 8 bases that match TRBD1. CDR3 length: 14 amino acids. In germline, CDR1 is DFQATT, CDR2 SNEGSKA (reference sequence). Trimming removed 0 bases from V and 8 bases from J; junction bases left unmatched: 5. In nucleotides, the CDR3 is TGCAGTGCTAGAGATGAAACAGGGGGGGAAAAACTGTTTTTT. The encoded protein is CSARDETGGEKLFF.

The table lists this clonotype with a few counts. The chain uses TRBV6-5 and TRBJ2-7; TRBD1 matches 7 bases. CDR1 is MNHEY, CDR2 SVGAGI, per germline. Unmatched junction bases numbered 13, after V lost 4 bases and J lost 4 bases. CDR3 length: 16 residues. DNA of the CDR3: TGTGCCAGCAGTTCCCCTCCGGGACAGTTAACTTACGAGCAGTACTTC. Its protein product is CASSSPPGQLTYEQYF.

The gene calls are TRBV6-1 and TRBJ1-2, with TRBD1 matching over 7 bases. Germline loops: CDR1 MNHNS, CDR2 SASEGT. The CDR3 spans 16 residues. The trim removed 6 bases at V and 3 bases at J, leaving 13 bases unmatched. DNA of the CDR3: TGTGCCAGCAGAGACCGGGACAGCCCCCATGACTATGGCTACACCTTC. Translation: CASRDRDSPHDYGYTF.

Points on this clonotype: One end of the junction does not line up with germline, which may come from a read error. V usage is TRBV7-9 and J usage is TRBJ2-7, with D possibly being TRBD2 (6 bases). The CDR3 is made up of 14 amino acids. In germline, CDR1 is SEHNR, CDR2 FQNEAQ (reference sequence). In DNA, the CDR3 is TGTGCCAACAGCCCCCGGGGGTTCTCCTACGAGCAGTACTTC. Translation: CANSPRGFSYEQYF. The full variable domain, its missing parts supplied by reference TRBV7-9 and TRBJ2-7, is DTGVSQNPRHKITKRGQNVTFRCDPISEHNRLYWYRQTLGQGPEFLTYFQNEAQLEKSRLLSDRFSAERPKGSFSTLEIQRTEQGDSAMYLCANSPRGFSYEQYFGPGTRLTVT.

This chain links TRBV19 with TRBJ2-7; TRBD2 is a possible D gene (6 bases). Looked up from germline, CDR1 is LNHDA and CDR2 is SQIVND (reference sequence). The V gene lost 3 bases and the J gene lost 2 bases, with 14 bases spanning the gap. The CDR3 loop spans 15 amino acids. The CDR3 sequence: CASSIARTSPYEQYF. The CDR3 DNA reads as TGTGCCAGTAGTATCGCCCGAACTAGCCCCTACGAGCAGTACTTC.

This clonotype was counted ten times or more. The genes are TRBV6-4 and TRBJ2-5; D is ambiguous. The CDR3 loop spans 13 amino acids. The germline gives CDR1 MRHNA, CDR2 SNTAGT. V was cut by 4 bases and J by 5 bases, with 11 bases left in between. CDR3 coding DNA: TGTGCCAGCAGTGCCGGGCCAGAGGAGACCCAGTACTTC. Its protein is CASSAGPEETQYF.

This chain links TRBV6-2 or TRBV6-3 with TRBJ1-5; TRBD1 matches at 8 bases. The trim removed 4 bases at V and 4 bases at J, leaving 15 bases unmatched. The germline V gene has CDR1 MNHEY and CDR2 SVGEGT. CDR3 size: 18 residues. The CDR3, as DNA: TGTGCCAGCAGTTTCCATAGCGGACAGGGCAGAGGAAATCAGCCCCAGCATTTT. Translating it yields CASSFHSGQGRGNQPQHF.

This chain uses TRBV20-1 with TRBJ2-1; unclear D gene. V lost 0 bases to trimming and J lost 9 bases, with 9 bases between them. Germline V CDR1 and CDR2: DFQATT, SNEGSKA (reference sequence). The CDR3 totals 12 residues. CDR3 DNA: TGCAGTGCTAGAGAAAGGGTGGGTGAGCAGTTCTTC. Amino acids: CSARERVGEQFF.

A single count supports this clonotype. The chain carries TRBV4-3 and TRBJ2-3, with D perhaps TRBD2 (7 bases). The CDR3 length is 18 residues. V gave up 4 bases and J gave up 0 bases, with 20 bases separating them. Germline values: CDR1 LGHNA, CDR2 YSLEER. Here the CDR3 reads CASSLRGGLTSSTDTQYF. As DNA, the CDR3 is TGCGCCAGCAGCCTAAGGGGGGGACTAACATCTAGCACAGATACGCAGTATTTT.

This clonotype was seen more than once but under ten times. The chain recombines TRBV7-9 with TRBJ2-3; D remains ambiguous. Trimming took 3 bases from V and 0 from J, leaving 13 bases between them. The CDR3 covers 16 residues. Per germline, CDR1 SEHNR and CDR2 FQNEAQ (reference sequence). DNA for the CDR3: TGTGCCAGCAGCTTCTATGCCGGTCCGAGCACAGATACGCAGTATTTT. Encoded protein: CASSFYAGPSTDTQYF.

There are many counts of this clonotype. V is TRBV12-3 or TRBV12-4 and J is TRBJ1-1; TRBD1 is a possible D gene (5 bases). Trimming cost V 5 bases and J 5 bases, with 15 bases left between them. The CDR3 extends over 14 amino acids. In nucleotides, the CDR3 is TGTGCCAGCAGTCCCCGGGACTCCTGGACTGAAGCTTTCTTT. The encoded protein is CASSPRDSWTEAFF.

This clonotype was found many times. The rearrangement links TRBV4-1 to TRBJ2-3; 7 bases are shared with TRBD2. The CDR3 is made up of 15 amino acids. Trimming took 3 bases from V and 2 from J; bases not matched to a gene: 5. Germline CDR1 MGHRA, CDR2 YSYEKL. CDR3 in amino acids: CASSQTGLYTDTQYF. For the CDR3, the DNA is TGCGCCAGCAGCCAGACGGGACTATACACAGATACGCAGTATTTT.

The table lists this clonotype with a few counts. DNA of the CDR3: TGCAGTGCTACCAGCGGGAACACCGGGGAGCTGTTTTTT. It codes for CSATSGNTGELFF. The genes are TRBV20-1 and TRBJ2-2, with D possibly matching TRBD2 (5 bases). The length of the CDR3 is 13 residues. The V and J ends lost 4 bases and 1 base respectively, with 7 bases between them. Germline CDR1 is DFQATT and CDR2 is SNEGSKA (reference sequence).

The chain couples TRBV20-1 to TRBJ2-7, with D unresolved. V shed 5 bases and J shed 2 bases, with 19 bases lying between them. The CDR3 has 15 amino acids. Germline CDR1 reads DFQATT; CDR2 reads SNEGSKA (reference sequence). CDR3 residues: CSACPSLHPPYEQYF. The DNA for the CDR3 is TGCAGTGCTTGCCCAAGCCTGCACCCACCCTACGAGCAGTACTTC.

The gene calls are TRBV20-1 and TRBJ2-5; D might be TRBD2 (5 bases). Trimming pared 3 bases from V and 5 bases from J, leaving 10 bases between. The CDR3 is 12 amino acids. Germline CDR1 and CDR2: DFQATT and SNEGSKA (reference sequence). This CDR3 reads CSARRGSETQYF. The CDR3, as DNA: TGCAGTGCTAGGCGAGGGTCGGAGACCCAGTACTTC.

This clonotype was picked up a small number of times. This chain joins TRBV27 and TRBJ2-5; the D is unclear. Germline V CDR1 and CDR2: MNHEY, SMNVEV (reference sequence). The CDR3 consists of 13 residues. V lost 4 bases, J lost 2 bases, and 8 bases lay in between. CDR3 region: CASSSTRQETQYF. The CDR3 DNA is TGTGCCAGCAGTTCGACCAGACAAGAGACCCAGTACTTC.

The rearrangement links TRBV6-5 to TRBJ2-1; possibly TRBD1 or TRBD2 for D (6 bases each). Trimming shortened V by 0 bases and J by 9 bases, and 18 bases separated the two germline ends. This CDR3 spans 16 amino acids. Germline loops: CDR1 MNHEY, CDR2 SVGAGI. The CDR3 DNA reads as TGTGCCAGCAGTTACTCGTTCGGGGTGGAGGGGGGTGAGCAGTTCTTC. Residues: CASSYSFGVEGGEQFF.

This rearrangement joins TRBV2 to TRBJ2-3, with D tentatively TRBD1 (6 bases). Trimming cost V 6 bases and J 0 bases, with 10 bases left between them. The CDR3 has 14 residues. The germline CDR1 and CDR2 sequences are SNHLY and FYNNEI. CDR3 sequence (DNA): TGTGCCAGCAGAGACAGGCGTAGCACAGATACGCAGTATTTT. Amino acid sequence: CASRDRRSTDTQYF.

This chain uses TRBV10-3 with TRBJ2-5, with TRBD1 as a possible D gene (6 bases). The CDR3 length is 13 residues. V was shortened by 4 bases and J by 4 bases, with 10 bases between the two germline ends. The germline V gene encodes CDR1 ENHRY and CDR2 SYGVKD. Written as DNA, the CDR3 is TGTGCCATCAGTGGACAGGTCGGAGAGACCCAGTACTTC. Translating gives CAISGQVGETQYF.

The chain has TRBV12-3 or TRBV12-4 and TRBJ1-5; possibly TRBD1 for D (5 bases). Trimming cost V 3 bases and J 3 bases, with 18 bases left between them. The CDR3 sequence is 17 residues long. In nucleotides, the CDR3 is TGTGCCAGCAGTTTGGTACAGGAAAATTGGGCCAATCAGCCCCAGCATTTT. It encodes CASSLVQENWANQPQHF.

The chain employs TRBV20-1 and TRBJ2-5; 13 positions match TRBD2. There are 15 residues in the CDR3. CDR1 is DFQATT and CDR2 is SNEGSKA in the germline V gene (reference sequence). After removal of 2 bases from V and 4 bases from J, the junction contained 4 bases not matched to a gene. CDR3 in DNA: TGCAGTGCTAGAAGACTAGCGGGGGGTCGAGAGACCCAGTACTTC. This encodes CSARRLAGGRETQYF.

The chain combines TRBV20-1 with TRBJ2-7; weak D call: TRBD2 (6 bases). V was clipped by 2 bases and J by 0 bases, with 14 bases between them. Germline V CDR1 and CDR2: DFQATT, SNEGSKA (reference sequence). This CDR3 comprises 15 residues. CDR3 residues: CSARSGEAFSYEQYF. For the CDR3, the DNA is TGCAGTGCTAGATCCGGGGAGGCTTTCTCCTACGAGCAGTACTTC.

This clonotype was counted at least ten times. The chain couples TRBV7-2 to TRBJ1-1, with D possibly being TRBD1 (6 bases). This CDR3 is built from 17 residues. V was shortened by 4 bases and J by 5 bases, with 23 bases between the two germline ends. The germline V gene encodes CDR1 SGHTA and CDR2 FQGNSA. For the CDR3, the DNA is TGTGCCAGCAGCTCAGGGGTTAGCCTCTGGATGTGGACTGAAGCTTTCTTT. Translation: CASSSGVSLWMWTEAFF.

In its sample, this clonotype was seen many times. The chain uses TRBV5-1 and TRBJ2-1, with 8 bases lining up with TRBD2. The CDR3 contains 15 residues. Germline CDR1 is SGHRS and CDR2 is YFSETQ. Unmatched junction bases numbered 11, after V lost 4 bases and J lost 8 bases. The CDR3 is CASSTTGLAGDEQFF. DNA of the CDR3: TGCGCCAGCAGCACCACAGGTCTAGCGGGCGATGAGCAGTTCTTC.

This chain uses TRBV3-1 with TRBJ2-1, with D uncertain. Trimming cost V 3 bases and J 2 bases, with 8 bases left between them. CDR3 length: 14 amino acids. Looked up from germline, CDR1 is LGHDT and CDR2 is YNNKEL (reference sequence). CDR3 in amino acids: CASSQGATYNEQFF. The DNA for the CDR3 is TGTGCCAGCAGCCAGGGCGCGACCTACAATGAGCAGTTCTTC.

This rearrangement joins TRBV7-9 to TRBJ2-1, with TRBD2 identical over 10 bases. The CDR3 runs to 15 residues. Per germline, CDR1 SEHNR and CDR2 FQNEAQ (reference sequence). The ends lost 1 base at V and 8 bases at J; junction bases unmatched: 5. The CDR3 DNA reads as TGTGCCAGCAGCTTAGAACTAGCGGGGAATCATGAGCAGTTCTTC. Amino acids: CASSLELAGNHEQFF.

At least ten counts were recorded for this clonotype. The rearrangement joins TRBV7-9 to TRBJ1-2; 8 bases line up with TRBD1. Germline V CDR1 and CDR2: SEHNR, FQNEAQ (reference sequence). The V gene end was trimmed by 4 bases and the J gene end by 4 bases; junction bases not matched to a gene: 11. The CDR3 covers 16 residues. The CDR3 spells CASSSGFQGASYGYTF. The CDR3 nucleotides read TGTGCCAGCAGCTCAGGCTTTCAGGGGGCGAGCTATGGCTACACCTTC.